Listed below are T cell receptor beta chains from one sample, sequenced in a study of blood T cell repertoires in COVID-19. Libraries were prepared by immunoSEQ multiplex PCR; TCRdb keeps only in-frame clonotypes and omits some of them. The data contain about 48,000 clones, just over 85% of them singletons. Sequenced: peripheral blood. These receptors originate from a woman older than 75 with acute or convalescent COVID-19. Both conserved end residues are trimmed from each CDR3. Only some rows state a clone size, as once, few, many or a class for expanded clones.

v_gene	j_gene	abundance	CDR3aa
TRBV30	TRBJ2-2	few	AWSVKRGGNTGELF
TRBV3-1/TRBV3-2	TRBJ1-2	-	ASSQATGGFGYGYT
TRBV4-1	TRBJ2-3	-	ASSLLQGAGRTDTQY
TRBV5-1	TRBJ1-2	-	ASSPPGGRGGYT
TRBV2	TRBJ1-6	once	ASSENRGSSPLH
TRBV6-5	TRBJ1-2	-	ASKADGTNYGYT
TRBV18	TRBJ2-5	-	ASSIRGQKETQY
TRBV5-5	TRBJ2-1	-	ASSLEGTGVNEQF
TRBV6-6	TRBJ1-4	-	ASSGTDEKLF
TRBV5-5	TRBJ1-1	-	ASSLTGNTEAF